This T cell receptor beta chain originates from a study of identical twins. To note about this clonotype: What it binds is not known.

TCRdb itself ran the 5' RACE reads through MiXCR, one entry per CDR3 protein. The repertoire has approximately 700,000 distinct CDR3 sequences, about 18% of them found once; the top ten carry roughly 13%. The length of the CDR3 is 17 residues. CDR1 is SGHVS and CDR2 is FQNEAQ in the germline V gene. The ends were cut back, 3 bases at V and 2 bases at J, with 17 bases in the middle. Study-wide findings and caveats: The more abundant beta clonotypes in cord blood had fewer insertions, and memory repertoires did not show this.

This same sample was also taken into another study, of T cells expressing NK-cell markers. This second study says: Investigators obtained TCR beta repertoires from sorted CD3+CD56+NKG2C+, CD3+CD56+NKG2C- and CD3+CD56-NKG2C+ T cells. A few donors' CD3+CD56-NKG2C+ cells were dominated by the same clonotypes.

The genes are TRBV7-8 and TRBJ2-1; weak D call: TRBD1 (5 bases). This sequence was found in a woman between 18 and 29 years old in good health. The source material was PBMCs. CDR3 region: CASSFSGPGFTYNEQFF. For the CDR3, the DNA is TGTGCCAGCAGCTTCTCGGGTCCAGGGTTCACCTACAATGAGCAGTTCTTC.